Listed here are 21 T cell receptor beta chains from one sample, sequenced in a study of cytotoxic CD8 clonotypes in ibrutinib-treated CLL. Profiled with immunoSEQ multiplex PCR; TCRdb holds only in-frame clones, not every one. This table holds roughly 200,000 clones, approximately 72% found once. The sequences come from PBMCs, collected after 24 months of ibrutinib treatment. These receptors came from a human donor with chronic lymphocytic leukemia.

The V gene is TRBV5-1, the J gene TRBJ2-5; tentative D call: TRBD2 (5 bases). Trimming pared 4 bases from V and 2 bases from J, leaving 18 bases between. The CDR3 is made up of 16 amino acids. The germline V gene has CDR1 SGHRS and CDR2 YFSETQ. The CDR3 is CASSMNWSGGQETQYF. CDR3 nucleotides: TGCGCCAGCAGCATGAATTGGTCGGGCGGGCAAGAGACCCAGTACTTC.

This clone was seen a handful of times. The chain uses TRBV29-1 and TRBJ2-1, with 10 bases identical to TRBD1. This CDR3 comprises 13 residues. The germline V gene encodes CDR1 SQVTM and CDR2 ANQGSEA. V lost 7 bases and J lost 6; bases outside the gene matches: 6. The CDR3 DNA reads TGCAGCGGGGACCGGGACAGGGGCAATGAGCAGTTCTTC. Translating it yields CSGDRDRGNEQFF.

This clone was found once. V usage is TRBV7-9 and J usage is TRBJ2-7; 12 nucleotides line up with TRBD2. V was pared by 0 bases and J by 6 bases, with 9 bases of the junction left unmatched. CDR1 and CDR2 from the germline V gene are SEHNR and FQNEAQ (reference sequence). The CDR3 spans 17 residues. The CDR3 DNA reads as TGTGCCAGCAGCTTAGCGCGGGAGCTAGCGGGAGGGCTCGAGCAGTACTTC. Translation: CASSLARELAGGLEQYF.

The chain is built from TRBV14 and TRBJ2-3; 10 bases fit TRBD2. CDR1 and CDR2 from the germline V gene are SGHDN and FVKESK. V was clipped by 1 base and J by 2 bases; unmatched bases: 6. The CDR3 is 17 amino acids. The CDR3 loop is CASSQGPGTSVTDTQYF. The CDR3 coding sequence is TGTGCCAGCAGCCAAGGGCCCGGGACTAGCGTCACAGATACGCAGTATTTT.

DNA for the CDR3: TGTGCCAGCAGTAAACTAGCGGGAGGTCCCGGGGAGCTGTTTTTT. Translation gives CASSKLAGGPGELFF. The chain combines TRBV6-5 with TRBJ2-2; 12 nucleotides agree with TRBD2. Germline V gene sequence: CDR1 MNHEY, CDR2 SVGAGI. With V trimmed by 5 bases and J by 6 bases, 4 bases remained unmatched. The length of the CDR3 is 15 residues.

V usage is TRBV18 and J usage is TRBJ2-7; 10 positions match TRBD2. CDR1 is KGHSH and CDR2 is LQKENI in the germline V gene. This CDR3 spans 14 amino acids. The junction had 4 bases not matched to a gene; V was cut back by 8 bases and J by 0 bases. The CDR3 is CASTAGGSSYEQYF. The CDR3 DNA follows: TGTGCCAGCACAGCGGGAGGGAGCTCCTACGAGCAGTACTTC. Combining the CDR3 with reference TRBV18 and TRBJ2-7 gives the whole variable domain NAGVMQNPRHLVRRRGQEARLRCSPMKGHSHVYWYRQLPEEGLKFMVYLQKENIIDESGMPKERFSAEFPKEGPSILRIQQVVRGDSAAYFCASTAGGSSYEQYFGPGTRLTVT.

In DNA, the CDR3 is TGCAGCGTCCTCGCGACTAGCGGGACAAGCACAGATACGCAGTATTTT. It codes for CSVLATSGTSTDTQYF. The chain combines TRBV29-1 with TRBJ2-3; 11 bases align to TRBD2. From germline, CDR1 is SQVTM and CDR2 ANQGSEA. With 6 bases clipped from V and 0 bases from J, the junction kept 8 bases outside the gene matches. This CDR3 has 16 residues.

V gene TRBV5-8 combines with J gene TRBJ1-2, with 11 positions matching TRBD1. Germline V gene lookup returns CDR1 SGHTS and CDR2 YDEGEE. V was pared by 4 bases and J by 4 bases, with 6 bases of the junction left unmatched. This CDR3 has 15 amino acids. Here the CDR3 reads CASSGRDRGFYGYTF. The CDR3 DNA is TGTGCCAGCAGCGGAAGGGACAGGGGGTTCTATGGCTACACCTTC.

The chain carries TRBV4-3 and TRBJ2-7, with D hard to call. The CDR3 runs to 14 residues. V dropped 0 bases and J dropped 3 bases, with 9 bases sitting between them. Germline V CDR1 and CDR2: LGHNA, YSLEER. The CDR3 sequence: CASSQDPGSYEQYF. The CDR3 bases are TGCGCCAGCAGCCAAGACCCGGGTAGCTACGAGCAGTACTTC.

The J gene is TRBJ2-3, the V gene TRBV12-5; 11 nucleotides line up with TRBD2. Trimming cost V 7 bases and J 0 bases; bases outside gene matches: 12. Germline V gives CDR1 LGHNT, CDR2 FRNRAP. The CDR3 has 18 residues. DNA of the CDR3: TGTGCTAGTGCCGCCCGGACTAGCGGGCGGCCTAGCACAGATACGCAGTATTTT. It translates to CASAARTSGRPSTDTQYF.

This chain joins TRBV4-3 and TRBJ2-1; tentative D call: TRBD2 (5 bases). CDR1 is LGHNA and CDR2 is YSLEER in the germline V gene. The CDR3 consists of 17 residues. The V end was cut by 0 bases, the J end by 1 base, with 13 bases between. The CDR3: CASSQDFRLHSYNEQFF. The DNA of the CDR3 is TGCGCCAGCAGCCAAGATTTTCGACTACATTCCTACAATGAGCAGTTCTTC.

A note on this clone: This sample also contains other DNA sequences that code for the same CDR3. V is TRBV6-5 and J is TRBJ1-2; D perhaps matches TRBD1 (6 bases). Germline assignment: CDR1 MNHEY and CDR2 SVGAGI. V lost 0 bases, J lost 3 bases, and 8 bases lay in between. The CDR3 spans 14 residues. CDR3 nucleotides: TGTGCCAGCAGTTACTCGACAGGCTACTATGGCTACACCTTC. It translates to CASSYSTGYYGYTF.

The gene calls are TRBV5-1 and TRBJ2-2; D gene unclear. Germline assignment: CDR1 SGHRS and CDR2 YFSETQ. CDR3 size: 14 residues. Trimming removed 4 bases at V and 5 bases at J, with 12 bases between. The CDR3 DNA sequence: TGCGCCAGCAGCAGACGTCTCCAGACCGGGGAGCTGTTTTTT. Translating gives CASSRRLQTGELFF.

The chain employs TRBV7-2 and TRBJ2-1; D may be TRBD2 (6 bases). The germline V gene has CDR1 SGHTA and CDR2 FQGNSA. CDR3 length: 14 residues. The germline V and J ends were trimmed by 1 base and 9 bases, with 13 bases remaining between them. CDR3 nucleotides: TGTGCCAGCAGCTTAGACTTCCCCGGGAGTGAGCAGTTCTTC. Protein: CASSLDFPGSEQFF.

The V call is TRBV25-1, the J call TRBJ1-4; D perhaps matches TRBD1 (6 bases). CDR3 length equals 15 residues. Germline V gives CDR1 MGHDK, CDR2 SYGVNS. Trimming removed 4 bases from V and 6 bases from J, with 15 bases in between. The DNA for the CDR3 is TGTGCCAGCAGTGGTCGACCTGGGGGCGATGAAAAACTGTTTTTT. Protein product: CASSGRPGGDEKLFF.

The chain has TRBV5-5 and TRBJ2-3; D call uncertain. With 3 bases removed from V and 2 bases from J, the gap between germline ends came to 19 bases. The germline CDR1 and CDR2 sequences are SGHKS and YYEKEE (reference sequence). This CDR3 is built from 17 residues. The CDR3 DNA is TGTGCCAGCAGCTACTCGTGGCAGGCCCGGTTCACAGATACGCAGTATTTT. Its protein product is CASSYSWQARFTDTQYF.

The CDR3 is CASKPGRPYGYTF. CDR3 nucleotides: TGTGCCAGTAAACCGGGACGTCCCTATGGCTACACCTTC. This sequence joins TRBV19 and TRBJ1-2; D is possibly TRBD1 (5 bases). V was cut by 7 bases and J by 4 bases, with 13 bases left in between. Per the germline V gene, CDR1 is LNHDA and CDR2 is SQIVND (reference sequence). The CDR3 length is 13 residues.

V gene TRBV28 combines with J gene TRBJ2-3; TRBD1 might be the D (6 bases). V was cut by 5 bases and J by 3 bases, with 18 bases left in between. CDR3 size: 16 residues. Germline values: CDR1 MDHEN, CDR2 SYDVKM. CDR3 amino acids: CASSTRLSDSTDTQYF. The DNA for the CDR3 is TGTGCCAGCAGTACCCGCCTGTCGGACAGTACAGATACGCAGTATTTT.

The CDR3: CASGTLSSGNTIYF. The CDR3 region has the DNA TGTGCCAGCGGCACTTTGAGCTCTGGAAACACCATATATTTT. The chain carries TRBV19 and TRBJ1-3; D remains unclear. CDR1 is LNHDA, CDR2 SQIVND, per germline (reference sequence). The V end lost 9 bases, the J end lost 0 bases, and 12 bases lay between the germline ends. CDR3 size: 14 residues.

The rearrangement uses TRBV19 and TRBJ1-2; possible D gene TRBD1, 5 bases. The CDR3 extends over 13 amino acids. Germline CDR1 and CDR2: LNHDA and SQIVND (reference sequence). The V and J ends lost 7 bases and 4 bases respectively, with 13 bases between them. The CDR3 region has the DNA TGTGCCAGTACCCGCAGGGAAGGCTATGGCTACACCTTC. Translated, it gives CASTRREGYGYTF.

This chain joins TRBV12-5 and TRBJ2-5, with 12 nucleotides matching TRBD1. The CDR3 covers 15 residues. CDR1 and CDR2 (germline): LGHNT, FRNRAP. Trimming cost V 2 bases and J 6 bases; bases outside gene matches: 4. The CDR3 bases are TGTGCTAGTGGTTTGTCTGGGACAGGGGGCAAGACCCAGTACTTC. This codes for CASGLSGTGGKTQYF.